This TCR beta chain is from a study of early T cells in non-severe SARS-CoV-2 infection. Trimming took off 6 bases at V and 1 base at J, with 15 bases between the two ends. This CDR3 spans 15 amino acids. Per germline, CDR1 SGHDN and CDR2 FVKESK. TCRdb passed the 5' RACE reads through MiXCR, listing each CDR3 protein once. The sample has over 90,000 distinct CDR3 sequences, about an eighth seen once. This chain uses TRBV14 with TRBJ1-1, with D tentatively TRBD1 (5 bases). The sequence came from an adult who was a healthcare worker with PCR-confirmed SARS-CoV-2 infection or an uninfected control (not recorded which). The sample comprised whole blood. CDR3 DNA: TGTGCCAGCAGTCAACTCAGGGTCCCGAACACTGAAGCTTTCTTT. This sequence encodes CASSQLRVPNTEAFF. Drawing the rest from reference TRBV14 and TRBJ1-1, the complete variable domain is EAGVTQFPSHSVIEKGQTVTLRCDPISGHDNLYWYRRVMGKEIKFLLHFVKESKQDESGMPNNRFLAERTGGTYSTLKVQPAELEDSGVYFCASSQLRVPNTEAFFGQGTRLTVV.